This TCR beta chain comes out of a study of blood T cell repertoires in COVID-19. Overall study: T cells, B-cell-depleted T cells, or PBMCs provided the cDNA or gDNA that served as material.

J lost 4 bases, V lost 6 bases, and 11 bases had no gene match. Germline V CDR1 and CDR2: SEHNR, FQNEAQ (reference sequence). The CDR3 is made up of 16 amino acids. Here immunoSEQ multiplex PCR was the method, and the copy in TCRdb shows in-frame clones only, minus some. The profile covers over 150,000 clones, with approximately 84% appearing a single time and 11% to 15% taken by the ten largest. The chain recombines TRBV7-9 with TRBJ2-3; TRBD2 agrees at 9 bases. Specimen: peripheral blood. The clonotype originates from a man between 18 and 29 years old with active or convalescent COVID-19. The chain's CDR3 is CASSFGIAGVSDTQYF. The DNA of the CDR3 is TGTGCCAGCAGTTTCGGGATAGCGGGAGTATCAGATACGCAGTATTTT.